The 5 T cell receptor beta chains listed next were all sequenced from one sample in a study of siplizumab effects on memory and regulatory T cells. Data came from immunoSEQ multiplex PCR; TCRdb stores just in-frame clones and leaves some out. The repertoire holds fewer than 85,000 clones, with roughly 89% as singletons. The specimen sequenced was Tregs sorted from blood. These receptors were taken from a human donor in good health.

The rearrangement uses TRBV7-9 and TRBJ1-1; D gene unclear. The CDR3 has 10 amino acids. Deletions cut 1 base from V and 10 bases from J, with 4 bases between. The germline V gene encodes CDR1 SEHNR and CDR2 FQNEAQ (reference sequence). CDR3 DNA sequence: TGTGCCAGCAGCTTAGGGGCAGCTTTCTTT. Translating it yields CASSLGAAFF.

V and J are TRBV15 and TRBJ2-3; 11 bases are shared with TRBD2. Trimming cost V 1 base and J 6 bases; bases outside gene matches: 6. Germline V gene data show CDR1 as LNHNV and CDR2 as YYDKDF (reference sequence). The CDR3 is made up of 16 amino acids. This CDR3 is CATSRGEGTSGDTQYF. The CDR3 DNA sequence: TGTGCCACCAGCAGAGGCGAAGGGACTAGCGGCGATACGCAGTATTTT.

V and J are TRBV20-1 and TRBJ1-1; D is unresolved. The CDR3 covers 8 residues. Germline V lookup: CDR1 DFQATT, CDR2 SNEGSKA (reference sequence). V was pared by 6 bases and J by 7 bases, with 3 bases between. Here the CDR3 DNA reads TGCAGTGCGAGTGAAGCTTTCTTT. Amino acids: CSASEAFF.

The rearrangement uses TRBV7-2 and TRBJ2-7, with D tentatively TRBD1 (5 bases). The V gene lost 1 base and the J gene lost 3 bases, with 7 bases spanning the gap. This CDR3 region has 13 residues. The germline V gene has CDR1 SGHTA and CDR2 FQGNSA. CDR3 coding DNA: TGTGCCAGCAGCTTAGGGGGCGGCTACGAGCAGTACTTC. Residues: CASSLGGGYEQYF.

The rearrangement joins TRBV5-1 to TRBJ2-3; perhaps TRBD1 as D (5 bases). CDR3 size: 14 residues. V was shortened by 0 bases and J by 2 bases, with 7 bases between the two germline ends. Germline-derived CDR1 and CDR2 are SGHRS and YFSETQ. The CDR3 sequence: CASSLGQTTDTQYF. The CDR3 DNA follows: TGCGCCAGCAGCTTGGGACAGACCACAGATACGCAGTATTTT.